This record covers a single T cell receptor beta chain. This sample stems from a study of blood T cell repertoires in COVID-19. Study overall: Some COVID-19 samples were acute and others convalescent; all came from the United States, Italy and Spain. PBMCs, B-cell-depleted T cells, or T cells provided the cDNA or gDNA that made up the material.

The CDR3 is 14 amino acids. In germline, CDR1 is LGHNA, CDR2 YSLEER. Trimming took 3 bases from V and 4 from J; bases not matched to a gene: 5. The table came from immunoSEQ multiplex PCR; TCRdb's copy has only in-frame clones and leaves some out. The sample lists about 320,000 clones; 90% were seen once. Cohorts were determined from participant-reported clinical history. This clonotype was sampled from a woman under 40 who had been exposed to COVID-19. This sequence joins TRBV4-3 and TRBJ1-2; 7 nucleotides align to TRBD1. Sequencing was carried out using PBMCs or T cells enriched from blood (not recorded which). The CDR3 bases are TGCGCCAGCAGCCAGGGGGGACAGCCCTATGGCTACACCTTC. The encoded protein is CASSQGGQPYGYTF.